This paragraph covers one T cell receptor (beta chain) sequence. The sample belongs to a study of blood T cell repertoires in COVID-19. On the study more broadly: From the United States, Italy and Spain came samples of acute and convalescent COVID-19.

Per the original methods: Researchers report that nucleated cell counts were estimated from reference gene primer amplification. Generated by immunoSEQ multiplex PCR, the TCRdb table keeps only in-frame clones and is missing some. The D gene and trimming were derived from the DNA, and the V and J assignments and clone size from that table. The sample contains approximately 170,000 clones, 80% to 90% of which appear only once. The sequencing input was peripheral blood. This sequence was found in a man between 50 and 59 years old with active or convalescent COVID-19.

The DNA for the CDR3 is TGTGCCAGCAGCGTAGGGACAGTTGAGGCTGAGCAGTTCTTC. This gives the protein CASSVGTVEAEQFF. The chain combines TRBV9 with TRBJ2-1; possibly TRBD1 for D (6 bases). The CDR3 has 14 residues. Germline assignment: CDR1 SGDLS and CDR2 YYNGEE. With 0 bases removed from V and 9 bases from J, the gap between germline ends came to 13 bases.